The T cell receptor beta chain under discussion was sequenced for a study of T cell changes during pregnancy in multiple sclerosis. The junction had 1 base not matched to a gene; V was cut back by 6 bases and J by 2 bases. Germline assignment: CDR1 MNHNY and CDR2 SVGAGI (reference sequence). There are 14 residues in the CDR3. Produced via immunoSEQ multiplex PCR; TCRdb's table is partial and in-frame only. The sample records approximately 110,000 clones, just over 90% being singletons. The sequencing used peripheral blood, collected after pregnancy. The clonotype was recovered from a female donor with multiple sclerosis, enrolled in a pregnancy study. The rearrangement uses TRBV6-6 and TRBJ2-3, with TRBD2 matching over 11 bases. The CDR3 nucleotides are TGTGCCAGCAGACTAGCGGGGGACACAGATACGCAGTATTTT. This codes for CASRLAGDTDTQYF.